A selection of T cell receptor beta chains follows, all from one sample in a study of T cells in tumors after PD-1 blockade. This table comes from immunoSEQ multiplex PCR, and its TCRdb copy is limited to in-frame clones, with some not included. The sample holds around 60,000 clones, just under 80% seen once. This specimen consisted of PBMCs, obtained before anti-PD-1 treatment. These receptors were collected from a human donor with basal cell carcinoma. The CDR3 runs from the conserved cysteine through the conserved F or W. Each record gives: clone size, V gene, J gene, D gene, CDR3 DNA, CDR3 protein. The D gene is left open where the match is weak. Not all rows give a size; the values are once, few, many and, for expanded clones, a class.

>.|TRBV10-3|TRBJ1-5|TRBD1
TGTGCCATCAGTGAGGGGACAGGGCTTCGGGTCAATCAGCCCCAGCATTTT
CAISEGTGLRVNQPQHF
>.|TRBV13|TRBJ2-1|TRBD2
TGTGCCAGCAGCTCCTCCGATAGTAGCGGGGGCCACCGGGTCTCCTACAATGAGCAGTTCTTC
CASSSSDSSGGHRVSYNEQFF
>.|TRBV19|TRBJ2-2|.
TGTGCCAGTAGTATAGTAGGATCCGGGGAGCTGTTTTTT
CASSIVGSGELFF
>.|TRBV20-1|TRBJ2-1|TRBD2
TGCAGTGCTAGTGTCGCAAGCGGGGGGGCCGTTGGTAATGAGCAGTTCTTC
CSASVASGGAVGNEQFF
>.|TRBV18|TRBJ2-5|TRBD2
TGTGCCAGCTCACCTACTGGACTAGCGGGGGGCGAGTACTTC
CASSPTGLAGGEYF
>.|TRBV6-6|TRBJ1-5|TRBD1
TGTGCCAGCAGTCTCCAGACAGGGGGCTATCAGCCCCAGCATTTT
CASSLQTGGYQPQHF
>.|TRBV5-1|TRBJ2-7|.
TGCGCCAGCAGCAGGGGACTCTACTACGAGCAGTACTTC
CASSRGLYYEQYF
>.|TRBV5-1|TRBJ2-3|.
TGCGCCAGCAGCTTGCCCGGTAGCACAGATACGCAGTATTTT
CASSLPGSTDTQYF
>.|TRBV5-4|TRBJ1-6|TRBD1
TGTGCCAGCAGCCGACGTCAGGGGGCGAATTCACCCCTCCACTTT
CASSRRQGANSPLHF
>.|TRBV3-1/TRBV3-2|TRBJ1-6|.
TGTGCCAGCAGCCACCCCGAAGGTGGCGGTCCCTATAATTCACCCCTCCACTTT
CASSHPEGGGPYNSPLHF
>.|TRBV6-5|TRBJ1-1|.
TGTGCCAGCAAACCCGTCGGGGCGAACACTGAAGCTTTCTTT
CASKPVGANTEAFF
>.|TRBV6-5|TRBJ1-2|TRBD1
TGTGCCAGCACGTACAGGGGTAATGGCTACACCTTC
CASTYRGNGYTF
>.|TRBV19|TRBJ1-2|.
TGTGCCAGTAGTGTGGGAAATAATAACTATGGCTACACCTTC
CASSVGNNNYGYTF
>.|TRBV30|TRBJ1-1|.
TGTGCCTGGAGTGGGTCTTTTGGCTGGGACACTGAAGCTTTCTTT
CAWSGSFGWDTEAFF
>few|TRBV4-1|TRBJ1-5|.
TGCGCCAGCAGCCAAGATCCGCAGGGTAGCAATCAGCCCCAGCATTTT
CASSQDPQGSNQPQHF
>.|TRBV10-3|TRBJ2-5|TRBD2
TGTGCCATCAGTGCTGGCGGGGGTTTCCAAGAGACCCAGTACTTC
CAISAGGGFQETQYF
>.|TRBV27|TRBJ1-1|TRBD1
TGTGCCAGCAGTTTTCAGGACAGGGGGGCTGAAGCTTTCTTT
CASSFQDRGAEAFF
>.|TRBV5-1|TRBJ2-2|TRBD1
TGCGCCAGCAGCTTGTCTACAGGGGGCACCGGGGAGCTGTTTTTT
CASSLSTGGTGELFF
>.|TRBV11-3|TRBJ2-7|TRBD1
TGTGCCAGCAGCTTTCTGGACAGGGGGTATCCCTACGAGCAGTACTTC
CASSFLDRGYPYEQYF
>.|TRBV30|TRBJ2-7|TRBD2
TGTGCCTGGAGGGACCCTTCGAGCGGGGCCCTCTACGAGCAGTACTTC
CAWRDPSSGALYEQYF
>.|TRBV7-3|TRBJ2-1|.
TGTGCCAGCAGCTTAACGGGGGTCTCAAACAATGAGCAGTTCTTC
CASSLTGVSNNEQFF
>.|TRBV3-1/TRBV3-2|TRBJ2-1|.
TGTGCCACCCAGACATTACAAGGAAATGAGCAGTTCTTC
CATQTLQGNEQFF
>.|TRBV5-6|TRBJ1-3|.
TGTGCCAGCAGCCAGATCCAGGCCGACACCATATATTTT
CASSQIQADTIYF